This T cell receptor (beta chain) was profiled in a study of cytomegalovirus exposure and HLA in healthy donors. Clones were read by immunoSEQ multiplex PCR, and TCRdb kept only the in-frame ones, dropping some. The sample has some 170,000 clones; around nine tenths are singletons. A note on this clone: Its target is not known.

Study-wide results and limits: A few CMV-associated chains proved CMV antigen-specific in vitro. Cytomegalovirus status was reportedly diagnosed by the classifier with high specificity and sensitivity.

Sequenced: PBMCs. This clonotype originated in a man between 18 and 35 years old in good health and CMV-seropositive.

This chain's CDR3 is CTSSLFSDRFVQGPSYEQYF. CDR3 nucleotides: TGCACCAGCAGCCTATTTTCTGACAGGTTCGTTCAGGGACCCTCCTACGAGCAGTACTTC. The rearrangement uses TRBV1 and TRBJ2-7; TRBD1, the table's D call, was not compared with the DNA. TRBV1 is a recognized pseudogene. The CDR3 length is 20 residues.